This T cell receptor beta chain appears in the sequencing data of a study of T cells after yellow fever vaccination. General study points: Just a small share of clonotypes turned up in the CD4 compartment as well as the CD8 compartment.

At least ten counts were recorded for this clonotype. For TCR, cDNA came from 5'RACE template switching, which added a universal primer site and UMIs. TCRdb independently ran MiXCR on the 5' RACE reads; one entry per CDR3 protein. Among around 88,000 distinct CDR3 sequences listed, about an eighth were seen once. Germline assignment: CDR1 SGHDT and CDR2 YYEEEE. The CDR3 covers 18 residues. Trimming removed 2 bases from V and 0 bases from J; junction bases left unmatched: 6. The source of this sequence is a man aged 18 to 30 who received the YFV17D yellow fever vaccine. Sequences were derived from CD8+ T cells not binding an NS4B(214-222) dextramer, sorted from PBMCs, sampled more than 20 days after the first yellow fever vaccination. This chain joins TRBV5-6 and TRBJ2-3; 13 nucleotides match TRBD2. CDR3 in amino acids: CASSFGLAGVFSTDTQYF. The DNA for the CDR3 is TGTGCCAGCAGCTTCGGACTAGCGGGGGTTTTTAGCACAGATACGCAGTATTTT. Combining the CDR3 with reference TRBV5-6 and TRBJ2-3 gives the whole variable domain DAGVTQSPTHLIKTRGQQVTLRCSPKSGHDTVSWYQQALGQGPQFIFQYYEEEERQRGNFPDRFSGHQFPNYSSELNVNALLLGDSALYLCASSFGLAGVFSTDTQYFGPGTRLTVL.